Below are 11 T cell receptor beta chains sequenced from a single sample in a study of CD8 T cells in Susac syndrome (dated by TCRdb to between 2018 and 2021). The library was built by means of the immunoSEQ multiplex PCR assay. RNA was extracted using the RNeasy kit, and roughly 0.5 to 1 microgram was reverse transcribed with random hexamers. The public sequencing data were trimmed at Q25 with fastp and processed into clonotypes with MiXCR by TCRdb, which kept only in-frame beta chains. Rows are combined by CDR3 protein, so each entry shows the most common genes and DNA. Present in this sample are fewer than 150,000 distinct CDR3 sequences, 85% to 95% of which were seen just once. Roughly 0.088% of the sample goes to the ten largest clones. The sequenced sample consisted of CD4+ T cells from PBMCs. These receptors came from a human donor with multiple sclerosis.

V and J are TRBV6-6 and TRBJ2-3; D assignment may be TRBD1 or TRBD2 (5 bases each). In germline, CDR1 is MNHNY, CDR2 SVGAGI (reference sequence). The CDR3 length is 14 residues. V was shortened by 2 bases and J by 7 bases, with 13 bases between the two germline ends. The CDR3 reads CASSYGGSSNTQYF. CDR3 nucleotide sequence: TGTGCCAGCAGTTACGGGGGTAGCTCAAATACGCAGTATTTT.

This clonotype has more than one count but fewer than ten. The gene calls are TRBV27 and TRBJ2-7; D gene uncertain. There are 13 residues in the CDR3. Germline V gene sequence: CDR1 MNHEY, CDR2 SMNVEV (reference sequence). The V and J ends lost 3 bases and 0 bases respectively, with 6 bases between them. CDR3: CASSFHNSYEQYF. The CDR3, as DNA: TGTGCCAGCAGTTTTCACAACTCCTACGAGCAGTACTTC.

The V and J genes are TRBV28 and TRBJ1-6; 12 positions match TRBD1. This CDR3 is 16 amino acids long. The V segment lost 6 bases and the J segment 6 bases; nucleotides outside the gene matches: 6. CDR1 is MDHEN and CDR2 is SYDVKM in the germline V gene. CDR3 region: CASSRGQGAANSPLHF. The CDR3 DNA sequence: TGTGCCAGCAGCCGGGGACAGGGGGCCGCTAATTCACCCCTCCACTTT.

This chain links TRBV20-1 with TRBJ2-7, with a tentative D call TRBD1 (6 bases). Between the trimmed V and J ends, which lost 3 bases and 1 base, there was a span of 7 bases. The CDR3 contains 12 residues. The germline CDR1 and CDR2 sequences are DFQATT and SNEGSKA (reference sequence). CDR3 in amino acids: CSARDSSYEQYF. CDR3 DNA sequence: TGCAGTGCTAGGGACAGTTCCTACGAGCAGTACTTC.

CDR3 residues: CASRPPGQGSGNTIYF. Written as DNA, the CDR3 is TGTGCCAGCAGACCCCCGGGACAGGGATCTGGAAACACCATATATTTT. J is TRBJ1-3 and V is TRBV6-2 or TRBV6-3; 9 positions match TRBD1. This CDR3 is 16 amino acids long. The J segment lost 1 base and the V segment lost 6 bases, leaving 7 bases of the junction unmatched. Germline V lookup: CDR1 MNHEY, CDR2 SVGEGT.

In its sample, this clonotype was seen once. The chain's CDR3 is CASSPTGFNGYTF. CDR3 nucleotide sequence: TGTGCCAGCAGCCCCACAGGGTTCAATGGCTACACCTTC. The genes are TRBV3-1 and TRBJ1-2; a possible D gene is TRBD1 (6 bases). Germline CDR1 LGHDT, CDR2 YNNKEL (reference sequence). There are 13 residues in the CDR3. V was cut by 4 bases and J by 6 bases, with 12 bases left in between.

The chain uses TRBV15 and TRBJ2-7; D call uncertain. The CDR3 runs 11 residues. The V end was cut by 0 bases, the J end by 6 bases, with 3 bases between. CDR1 LNHNV and CDR2 YYDKDF come from the germline V gene (reference sequence). CDR3 in DNA: TGTGCCACCAGCAGAGAAAGCGAGCAGTACTTC. Translation: CATSRESEQYF.

The V and J genes are TRBV7-2 and TRBJ2-7, with 11 bases lining up with TRBD2. Per germline, CDR1 SGHTA and CDR2 FQGNSA. The V gene end was trimmed by 5 bases and the J gene end by 1 base; junction bases not matched to a gene: 7. The length of the CDR3 is 16 residues. CDR3 residues: CASSRSSGGLSYEQYF. CDR3 nucleotide sequence: TGTGCCAGCAGCCGCTCTAGCGGGGGGCTTTCCTACGAGCAGTACTTC.

The chain recombines TRBV6-5 with TRBJ2-1, with 8 nucleotides matching TRBD2. The junction had 8 bases not matched to a gene; V was cut back by 2 bases and J by 8 bases. CDR1 is MNHEY, CDR2 SVGAGI, per germline. This CDR3 comprises 15 residues. The DNA of the CDR3 is TGTGCCAGCAGTTACCCCGGGACTAGATCCCATGAGCAGTTCTTC. Residues: CASSYPGTRSHEQFF.

The V and J genes are TRBV11-3 and TRBJ2-2, with D hard to call. V shed 1 base and J shed 6 bases, with 6 bases lying between them. The CDR3 totals 13 residues. CDR1 is SGHNT, CDR2 YENEEA, per germline. DNA of the CDR3: TGTGCCAGCAGCTTAGTGGAGCCCGGGGAGCTGTTTTTT. Translating it yields CASSLVEPGELFF.

The chain combines TRBV10-3 with TRBJ2-1; a weak D match, TRBD2 (5 bases). Deletions cut 11 bases from V and 4 bases from J, with 12 bases between. The CDR3 runs 12 residues. CDR1 ENHRY and CDR2 SYGVKD come from the germline V gene. Here the CDR3 DNA reads TGTGCCGTTCAAGCGGAGTACAATGAGCAGTTCTTC. Encoded protein: CAVQAEYNEQFF.